The 22 T cell receptor beta chains below all came from one sample that was sequenced in a study of T-cell memory formation after mild COVID-19. TCRdb redid the calling of the 5' RACE reads with MiXCR, one entry per CDR3 protein. This sample has some 280,000 distinct CDR3 sequences, with around 15% found just once. Sequenced: PBMCs or a T cell subset sorted from them (not recorded which). All receptors derive from a man aged 18-30 years who had mild COVID-19 (a few samples of this study predate the infection). Cell type and time point are not known.

This clonotype was counted at least ten times. The rearrangement joins TRBV5-1 to TRBJ1-6, with D hard to call. Trimming removed 0 bases at V and 7 bases at J, with 8 bases between. The CDR3 extends over 14 amino acids. CDR1 SGHRS and CDR2 YFSETQ come from the germline V gene. DNA of the CDR3: TGCGCCAGCAGCTTGGACGGAGGGAATTCACCCCTCCACTTT. It encodes CASSLDGGNSPLHF.

This clonotype has only a few counts. The genes are TRBV29-1 and TRBJ2-3; 12 bases are a match to TRBD2. The length of the CDR3 is 15 residues. The V and J ends lost 3 bases and 4 bases, in that order; junction bases with no gene match: 5. Germline CDR1 and CDR2: SQVTM and ANQGSEA. The CDR3 protein is CSVDRLAGGADTQYF. The CDR3, as DNA: TGCAGCGTTGACAGGCTAGCGGGGGGGGCAGATACGCAGTATTTT.

This clonotype was detected a few times. The chain recombines TRBV19 with TRBJ2-3; 8 bases fit TRBD1. V gave up 5 bases and J gave up 0 bases; unmatched junction bases: 7. Germline CDR1 is LNHDA and CDR2 is SQIVND (reference sequence). CDR3 length: 16 residues. CDR3 residues: CASSSPGGPSTDTQYF. In DNA form, the CDR3 reads TGTGCCAGTAGTTCACCAGGGGGCCCTAGCACAGATACGCAGTATTTT.

V and J are TRBV9 and TRBJ2-5; 11 bases are shared with TRBD1. Germline CDR1 and CDR2: SGDLS and YYNGEE. Losses at the gene ends were 4 bases for V and 5 bases for J; bases not matched to a gene: 10. The CDR3 is 16 amino acids. The CDR3 loop reads CASSPGQGANWETQYF. The CDR3 DNA is TGTGCCAGCAGCCCAGGACAGGGGGCAAATTGGGAGACCCAGTACTTC.

This clonotype has at least ten counts. The rearrangement links TRBV5-1 to TRBJ2-5, with D possibly matching TRBD2 (5 bases). Per germline, CDR1 SGHRS and CDR2 YFSETQ. This CDR3 is built from 14 residues. Trimming left V 1 base short and J 0 bases short, with 7 bases between. The CDR3 region is CASSLSGDQETQYF. CDR3 sequence (DNA): TGCGCCAGCAGCTTGAGCGGAGACCAAGAGACCCAGTACTTC.

This chain connects TRBV20-1 to TRBJ1-1, with D perhaps matching TRBD1 (5 bases). The germline V gene has CDR1 DFQATT and CDR2 SNEGSKA (reference sequence). Between the trimmed V and J ends, which lost 4 bases and 2 bases, there was a span of 11 bases. This CDR3 comprises 13 residues. DNA for the CDR3: TGCAGTGCTAAAAGGGACGGAAACACTGAAGCTTTCTTT. It translates to CSAKRDGNTEAFF.

The V call is TRBV7-2, the J call TRBJ2-1, with TRBD2 matching 8 bases. Germline loops: CDR1 SGHTA, CDR2 FQGNSA. V lost 5 bases, J lost 8 bases, and 8 bases stayed unmatched. The length of the CDR3 is 14 residues. CDR3 nucleotide sequence: TGTGCCAGCAGCCTAGTCACCGGGGGGGATGAGCAGTTCTTC. Protein product: CASSLVTGGDEQFF.

This clonotype occurred a few times. DNA of the CDR3: TGTGCCAGCAGAGGACGCGGTGAAAAACTGTTTTTT. Translation: CASRGRGEKLFF. The chain combines TRBV12-3 or TRBV12-4 with TRBJ1-4; D unclear. The germline V and J ends were trimmed by 6 bases and 7 bases, with 9 bases remaining between them. The CDR3 spans 12 residues.

This clonotype was seen at least ten times. V and J are TRBV3-1 and TRBJ1-6; D unresolved. CDR3 length: 14 amino acids. V lost 1 base and J lost 8, with 9 bases in between. CDR1 LGHDT and CDR2 YNNKEL come from the germline V gene (reference sequence). This chain's CDR3 is CASSQVGFYSPLHF. The CDR3 coding sequence is TGTGCCAGCAGCCAAGTTGGGTTTTATTCACCCCTCCACTTT. Looking up the rest from reference TRBV3-1 and TRBJ1-6 gives the full variable domain: DTAVSQTPKYLVTQMGNDKSIKCEQNLGHDTMYWYKQDSKKFLKIMFSYNNKELIINETVPNRFSPKSPDKAHLNLHINSLELGDSAVYFCASSQVGFYSPLHFGNGTRLTVT.

This clonotype was recorded a few times. This chain links TRBV7-9 with TRBJ2-7; TRBD1 matches at 9 bases. Germline-derived CDR1 and CDR2 are SEHNR and FQNEAQ (reference sequence). The V and J ends lost 5 bases and 0 bases, in that order; junction bases with no gene match: 8. This CDR3 spans 16 amino acids. The CDR3 DNA follows: TGTGCCAGCAGCCCGTTGGACAGGGGAAACTCCTACGAGCAGTACGTC. The encoded protein is CASSPLDRGNSYEQYV.

The genes are TRBV6-5 and TRBJ2-2, with 9 bases matching TRBD1. CDR3 length: 15 residues. The V segment lost 6 bases and the J segment 1 base; nucleotides outside the gene matches: 3. Per germline, CDR1 MNHEY and CDR2 SVGAGI. The CDR3 reads CASRGQGMNTGELFF. The CDR3 DNA reads TGTGCCAGCAGGGGACAGGGCATGAACACCGGGGAGCTGTTTTTT.

V is TRBV7-2 and J is TRBJ2-3, with D possibly TRBD1 on 6 matching bases. The CDR3 is 14 residues long. Germline V gene data show CDR1 as SGHTA and CDR2 as FQGNSA. The germline V and J ends were trimmed by 2 bases and 4 bases, with 10 bases remaining between them. The CDR3 sequence: CASSLQGSSDTQYF. The CDR3 bases are TGTGCCAGCAGCTTACAGGGGTCTTCAGATACGCAGTATTTT.

This clonotype was seen more than once but under ten times. The genes are TRBV4-1 and TRBJ1-4; maybe TRBD1 (6 bases). This CDR3 comprises 14 residues. The germline V and J ends were trimmed by 1 base and 7 bases, with 10 bases remaining between them. The germline CDR1 and CDR2 sequences are MGHRA and YSYEKL. CDR3 nucleotide sequence: TGCGCCAGCAGCCAAGCTGGGGGCGGTGAAAAACTGTTTTTT. This gives the protein CASSQAGGGEKLFF.

This rearrangement joins TRBV6-5 to TRBJ2-6; D is tentatively TRBD1 or TRBD2 (5 bases each). Germline CDR1 MNHEY, CDR2 SVGAGI. V lost 6 bases, J lost 3 bases, and 9 bases lay in between. The CDR3 spans 14 residues. The CDR3 region is CASRGVYGANVLTF. DNA for the CDR3: TGTGCCAGCAGGGGGGTGTATGGGGCCAACGTCCTGACTTTC.

This clonotype was detected only a few times. This chain joins TRBV20-1 and TRBJ1-4; possibly TRBD1 for D (6 bases). Deletions cut 0 bases from V and 6 bases from J, with 14 bases between. The germline gives CDR1 DFQATT, CDR2 SNEGSKA (reference sequence). The CDR3 extends over 15 amino acids. The CDR3 region is CSARDLDSPHEKLFF. CDR3 nucleotide sequence: TGCAGTGCTAGAGATCTGGACAGCCCTCATGAAAAACTGTTTTTT.

This clonotype has more than one count but fewer than ten. The rearrangement joins TRBV6-5 to TRBJ2-3; 7 nucleotides line up with TRBD2. Trimming at V came to 3 bases and at J to 4 bases, leaving 7 bases not matched to a gene. Germline CDR1 and CDR2: MNHEY and SVGAGI. The length of the CDR3 is 15 residues. DNA of the CDR3: TGTGCCAGCAGTTATAGTCTAGCGGCGTCAGATACGCAGTATTTT. It is translated as CASSYSLAASDTQYF.

The CDR3 DNA reads TGTGCCAGCAGTAGGACCGGGACAGCCGTCTACGAGCAGTACTTC. Translation: CASSRTGTAVYEQYF. The rearrangement links TRBV6-6 to TRBJ2-7, with 7 bases aligning to TRBD1. CDR1 MNHNY and CDR2 SVGAGI come from the germline V gene (reference sequence). The CDR3 has 15 residues. J was trimmed by 3 bases and V by 5 bases; bases with no gene match: 10.

The sample holds a few counts of this clonotype. The chain has TRBV7-3 and TRBJ2-3, with a weak D call TRBD2 (5 bases). Trimming stripped 5 bases from V and 8 bases from J, with 17 bases between. The CDR3 runs to 14 residues. Germline CDR1 SGHTA, CDR2 FQGTGA. This chain's CDR3 is CASSHRTGPATQYF. CDR3 nucleotides: TGTGCCAGCAGCCACCGGACTGGCCCGGCTACGCAGTATTTT.

This sequence joins TRBV6-2 or TRBV6-3 and TRBJ1-5; 8 bases fit TRBD1. The CDR3 is 16 amino acids. Per the germline V gene, CDR1 is MNHEY and CDR2 is SVGEGT. Trimming at V came to 5 bases and at J to 2 bases, leaving 8 bases not matched to a gene. Written as DNA, the CDR3 is TGTGCCAGCAGTCCACTCTACAGGGGGGGCAATCAGCCCCAGCATTTT. This encodes CASSPLYRGGNQPQHF.

This clonotype was observed a few times. CDR3 sequence: CASSYTGGNTIYF. The CDR3 DNA sequence: TGTGCCAGCAGTTACACAGGTGGAAACACCATATATTTT. This rearrangement joins TRBV6-6 to TRBJ1-3; a possible D gene is TRBD1 (5 bases). Germline V gene data show CDR1 as MNHNY and CDR2 as SVGAGI (reference sequence). Trimming shortened V by 2 bases and J by 3 bases, and 5 bases separated the two germline ends. The length of the CDR3 is 13 residues.

The genes are TRBV7-3 and TRBJ2-3, with 8 bases fitting TRBD1. The CDR3 contains 17 residues. Germline-derived CDR1 and CDR2 are SGHTA and FQGTGA. Germline trimming cut 2 bases from V and 2 bases from J; bases unmatched to any gene: 9. CDR3 sequence: CASSLGQGGSPTDTQYF. The CDR3 region has the DNA TGTGCCAGCAGCTTAGGACAGGGTGGCAGCCCCACAGATACGCAGTATTTT.

This chain connects TRBV10-3 to TRBJ1-1; weak D call: TRBD1 (5 bases). V lost 5 bases and J lost 0, with 7 bases in between. Germline CDR1 reads ENHRY; CDR2 reads SYGVKD. The CDR3 has 13 residues. The CDR3 reads CAISSGMNTEAFF. CDR3 nucleotide sequence: TGTGCCATCAGTTCAGGGATGAACACTGAAGCTTTCTTT.